Below, 26 T cell receptor beta chains from the same sample are listed, as sequenced in a study of a mutant IDH1 vaccine in newly diagnosed glioma. The time point is: baseline, week 1 (first vaccination visit). Treatment denoted: pre-vaccination baseline after standard-of-care therapy. TCRdb's table, derived via immunoSEQ multiplex PCR, lists solely in-frame clones and lacks some. The table lists 60,000 to 75,000 clones, about four fifths of them singletons, with more than 6.5% in the top ten. This specimen was PBMCs, taken from a glioma patient treated with radiotherapy, temozolomide or both. Source of these receptors: a middle-aged man with glioma.

Worth noting for this clone: The germline gene is not matched at one end of the junction; a read error may be the cause. V usage is TRBV30 and J usage is TRBJ1-6, with D unclear. Germline V lookup: CDR1 GTSNPN, CDR2 SVGIG (reference sequence). There are 11 residues in the CDR3. The CDR3 DNA sequence: TGTGCCTGGAGTGTAGAAGGCACCCTCTATTTT. This sequence encodes CAWSVEGTLYF.

This clone was detected only once. This chain connects TRBV19 to TRBJ2-3; D is perhaps TRBD2 (7 bases). Germline V CDR1 and CDR2: LNHDA, SQIVND (reference sequence). The CDR3 totals 15 residues. Trimming cost V 7 bases and J 6 bases, with 20 bases left between them. CDR3 in amino acids: CASNALWGGPDTQYF. For the CDR3, the DNA is TGTGCCAGTAACGCTTTATGGGGGGGGCCCGATACGCAGTATTTT.

The genes are TRBV25-1 and TRBJ2-5; possibly TRBD2 for D (6 bases). The germline gives CDR1 MGHDK, CDR2 SYGVNS. V lost 5 bases and J lost 9, with 16 bases in between. CDR3 size: 13 residues. The chain's CDR3 is CASSSLEAGPQYF. CDR3 in DNA: TGTGCCAGCAGTTCACTAGAGGCGGGGCCCCAGTACTTC.

This chain connects TRBV6-5 to TRBJ1-2, with 9 bases fitting TRBD1. Germline CDR1 reads MNHEY; CDR2 reads SVGAGI. After removal of 6 bases from V and 6 bases from J, the junction contained 8 bases not matched to a gene. CDR3 length equals 14 residues. CDR3 sequence reads: CASRAGTGLDGYTF. CDR3 nucleotide sequence: TGTGCCAGCAGGGCCGGGACAGGGTTGGATGGCTACACCTTC.

There are a few counts of this clone. The chain combines TRBV19 with TRBJ2-5, with 7 bases aligning to TRBD2. V lost 3 bases to trimming and J lost 2 bases; unmatched junction nucleotides: 9. The CDR3 runs to 16 residues. Germline V gene lookup returns CDR1 LNHDA and CDR2 SQIVND (reference sequence). The DNA of the CDR3 is TGTGCCAGTAGTATCGGTCTAGCGGAGCTTCAAGAGACCCAGTACTTC. Amino acid sequence: CASSIGLAELQETQYF.

This clone was observed a handful of times. The CDR3 region is CASSFGDSSSYEQYF. CDR3 DNA: TGTGCCAGCAGCTTCGGGGACAGTAGCTCCTACGAGCAGTACTTC. The V call is TRBV7-9, the J call TRBJ2-7; 7 bases align to TRBD1. Germline lookup yields CDR1 SEHNR and CDR2 FQNEAQ (reference sequence). The V gene end was trimmed by 3 bases and the J gene end by 0 bases; junction bases not matched to a gene: 5. The length of the CDR3 is 15 residues.

V gene TRBV2 combines with J gene TRBJ1-5; TRBD1 matches 10 bases. The CDR3 runs to 15 residues. The trim removed 6 bases at V and 2 bases at J, leaving 4 bases unmatched. The V gene's germline CDR1 is SNHLY and CDR2 FYNNEI. The CDR3 loop reads CASSPGTGGNQPQHF. CDR3 nucleotides: TGTGCCAGCAGCCCCGGGACAGGGGGCAATCAGCCCCAGCATTTT.

V usage is TRBV19 and J usage is TRBJ2-7; unclear D gene. The CDR3 has 17 amino acids. V was trimmed by 6 bases and J by 6 bases, leaving 27 bases between them. Looked up from germline, CDR1 is LNHDA and CDR2 is SQIVND (reference sequence). The CDR3 here is CASSQGIGSLGLAEQYF. Written as DNA, the CDR3 is TGTGCCAGTAGCCAAGGGATTGGCTCCTTGGGGTTGGCCGAGCAGTACTTC.

This clone was observed a single time. J is TRBJ1-6 and V is TRBV5-1; unclear D gene. V dropped 0 bases and J dropped 10 bases, with 11 bases sitting between them. CDR1 is SGHRS and CDR2 is YFSETQ in the germline V gene. The CDR3 is 14 amino acids. CDR3 sequence: CASSLDWAGSPLHF. In DNA, the CDR3 is TGCGCCAGCAGCTTGGACTGGGCGGGATCACCCCTCCACTTT.

CDR3 in amino acids: CASSGRAHLAEAFF. The CDR3 DNA reads TGTGCCAGCAGCGGGAGGGCCCACCTCGCTGAAGCTTTCTTT. The chain combines TRBV5-8 with TRBJ1-1; D not resolved. This CDR3 contains 14 residues. V lost 4 bases to trimming and J lost 6 bases, with 16 bases between them. The germline V gene has CDR1 SGHTS and CDR2 YDEGEE. The variable domain in full, with the rest retrieved from reference TRBV5-8 and TRBJ1-1, is EAGVTQSPTHLIKTRGQQATLRCSPISGHTSVYWYQQALGLGLQFLLWYDEGEERNRGNFPPRFSGRQFPNYSSELNVNALELEDSALYLCASSGRAHLAEAFFGQGTRLTVV.

The table lists this clone with a count of one. V gene TRBV7-2 combines with J gene TRBJ2-5; the D gene is possibly TRBD1 (6 bases). V lost 7 bases to trimming and J lost 2 bases, with 14 bases between them. CDR1 and CDR2 (germline): SGHTA, FQGNSA. The CDR3 has 14 residues. This chain's CDR3 is CASTTRGPQETQYF. The CDR3 DNA reads TGTGCCAGCACCACCAGGGGACCACAAGAGACCCAGTACTTC. Complete variable domain (other parts from reference TRBV7-2 and TRBJ2-5): GAGVSQSPSNKVTEKGKDVELRCDPISGHTALYWYRQSLGQGLEFLIYFQGNSAPDKSGLPSDRFSAERTGGSVSTLTIQRTQQEDSAVYLCASTTRGPQETQYFGPGTRLLVL.

The CDR3 DNA follows: TGCGCCAGCAGTGATTGGACAGCGAACACTGAAGCTTTCTTT. Its translation: CASSDWTANTEAFF. V and J are TRBV10-2 and TRBJ1-1; TRBD1 might be the D (6 bases). Trimming cost V 3 bases and J 1 base, with 9 bases left between them. CDR3 length: 14 amino acids. Germline values: CDR1 WSHSY, CDR2 SAAADI.

The chain links TRBV7-2 to TRBJ2-1; weak D call: TRBD2 (6 bases). The ends were cut back, 3 bases at V and 8 bases at J, with 11 bases in the middle. The CDR3 contains 13 residues. Germline V gene data show CDR1 as SGHTA and CDR2 as FQGNSA. CDR3 protein: CASSFRPGDEQFF. CDR3 coding DNA: TGTGCCAGCAGCTTTAGGCCGGGGGATGAGCAGTTCTTC.

The chain's CDR3 is CASSVGRGRNSPLHF. CDR3 nucleotides: TGTGCCAGCAGCGTCGGCAGGGGGCGCAATTCACCCCTCCACTTT. The chain has TRBV9 and TRBJ1-6; 8 bases match TRBD1. The CDR3 sequence is 15 residues long. The trim removed 2 bases at V and 7 bases at J, leaving 5 bases unmatched. CDR1 is SGDLS and CDR2 is YYNGEE in the germline V gene.

This clone was picked up one time. CDR3 region: CASSLHGTDYTGELFF. The DNA of the CDR3 is TGTGCCAGCAGCTTACATGGGACGGACTACACCGGGGAGCTGTTTTTT. The chain uses TRBV13 and TRBJ2-2, with D possibly being TRBD1 or TRBD2 (5 bases each). Germline CDR1 is PRHDT and CDR2 is FYEKMQ (reference sequence). The CDR3 has 16 amino acids. V lost 2 bases and J lost 3, with 13 bases in between. Full variable domain (remainder filled in from reference TRBV13 and TRBJ2-2): AAGVIQSPRHLIKEKRETATLKCYPIPRHDTVYWYQQGPGQDPQFLISFYEKMQSDKGSIPDRFSAQQFSDYHSELNMSSLELGDSALYFCASSLHGTDYTGELFFGEGSRLTVL.

V and J are TRBV2 and TRBJ2-2; tentative D call: TRBD2 (5 bases). There are 14 residues in the CDR3. Trimming cost V 5 bases and J 2 bases, with 9 bases left between them. Looked up from germline, CDR1 is SNHLY and CDR2 is FYNNEI. The CDR3 DNA follows: TGTGCCAGCAGTCCCGGGGTCAACACCGGGGAGCTGTTTTTT. Amino acids: CASSPGVNTGELFF.

The chain carries TRBV5-1 and TRBJ2-3; D gene uncertain. Between the trimmed V and J ends, which lost 7 bases and 6 bases, there was a span of 18 bases. CDR3 length: 14 residues. Germline CDR1 SGHRS, CDR2 YFSETQ. CDR3 protein: CASGESSMGDTQYF. CDR3 bases: TGCGCCAGCGGTGAATCCTCTATGGGCGATACGCAGTATTTT.

The chain uses TRBV5-4 and TRBJ2-7; 8 nucleotides line up with TRBD2. The germline V gene has CDR1 SGHNT and CDR2 YYREEE (reference sequence). The V and J ends lost 2 bases and 5 bases, in that order; junction bases with no gene match: 3. The CDR3 covers 13 residues. The CDR3 is CASSLIAGHEQYF. DNA of the CDR3: TGTGCCAGCAGCTTAATAGCGGGGCACGAGCAGTACTTC.

This clone has a single count. The chain employs TRBV19 and TRBJ2-1; D is unresolved. Trimming cost V 5 bases and J 6 bases, with 11 bases left between them. The germline V gene has CDR1 LNHDA and CDR2 SQIVND (reference sequence). This CDR3 has 13 residues. The CDR3 nucleotides are TGTGCCAGTAGTGAATCCTGGGGCAATGAGCAGTTCTTC. Translation gives CASSESWGNEQFF.

This sequence joins TRBV9 and TRBJ1-6, with 7 bases identical to TRBD1. Germline loops: CDR1 SGDLS, CDR2 YYNGEE. The V segment lost 2 bases and the J segment 10 bases; nucleotides outside the gene matches: 9. The CDR3 has 15 residues. The CDR3 sequence is CASSVLGTEKSPLHF. CDR3 sequence (DNA): TGTGCCAGCAGCGTTTTGGGGACAGAGAAATCACCCCTCCACTTT.

The chain is built from TRBV7-9 and TRBJ2-3; maybe TRBD1 (5 bases). V was cut by 1 base and J by 5 bases, with 10 bases left in between. CDR1 SEHNR and CDR2 FQNEAQ come from the germline V gene (reference sequence). The CDR3 is made up of 14 amino acids. The CDR3 DNA reads TGTGCCAGCAGCTTAGTGCAGGACAAAGATACGCAGTATTTT. Its protein product is CASSLVQDKDTQYF.

This clone appeared once. This chain links TRBV7-6 with TRBJ1-5; 8 nucleotides line up with TRBD1. The V segment lost 5 bases and the J segment 11 bases; nucleotides outside the gene matches: 11. Germline-derived CDR1 and CDR2 are SGHVS and FNYEAQ. The CDR3 spans 14 residues. The CDR3 reads CASSLGQGGSAQHF. As DNA, the CDR3 is TGTGCCAGCAGCCTCGGACAGGGAGGGTCGGCCCAGCATTTT. The full variable domain, rest sourced from reference TRBV7-6 and TRBJ1-5, is GAGVSQSPRYKVTKRGQDVALRCDPISGHVSLYWYRQALGQGPEFLTYFNYEAQQDKSGLPNDRFSAERPEGSISTLTIQRTEQRDSAMYRCASSLGQGGSAQHFGDGTRLSIL.

In its sample, this clone is medium-sized (0.01 to 0.1%). The chain carries TRBV9 and TRBJ2-3; D gene ambiguous. The V end was cut by 0 bases, the J end by 2 bases, with 1 base between. Germline values: CDR1 SGDLS, CDR2 YYNGEE. This CDR3 comprises 12 residues. The CDR3 loop is CASSVDTDTQYF. In DNA, the CDR3 is TGTGCCAGCAGCGTAGACACAGATACGCAGTATTTT.

The V and J genes are TRBV29-1 and TRBJ2-1, with D unresolved. V was trimmed by 1 base and J by 0 bases, leaving 10 bases between them. Germline values: CDR1 SQVTM, CDR2 ANQGSEA. CDR3 length: 15 residues. This CDR3 is CSVEGAQSSYNEQFF. The CDR3 DNA is TGCAGCGTTGAAGGGGCGCAAAGCTCCTACAATGAGCAGTTCTTC.

The table lists this clone with a count of one. The CDR3 DNA reads as TGTGCCAGCAGTGAAGACGTGGATACTGAAGCTTTCTTT. Its translation: CASSEDVDTEAFF. The chain couples TRBV7-9 to TRBJ1-1; D remains unclear. CDR1 SEHNR and CDR2 FQNEAQ come from the germline V gene (reference sequence). V lost 6 bases and J lost 5, with 13 bases in between. This CDR3 has 13 residues.

The V gene is TRBV11-2, the J gene TRBJ2-5, with 8 bases identical to TRBD1. V lost 4 bases to trimming and J lost 2 bases; unmatched junction nucleotides: 6. The CDR3 consists of 15 residues. Germline V CDR1 and CDR2: SGHAT, FQNNGV. The CDR3 region is CASSSGGNSQETQYF. The DNA of the CDR3 is TGTGCCAGCAGCTCAGGGGGCAATTCACAAGAGACCCAGTACTTC.